This T cell receptor (beta chain) was identified during a study of blood T cell repertoires in COVID-19. Study in general: The origin of the acute and convalescent COVID-19 samples was the United States, Italy and Spain. T cells, B-cell-depleted T cells, or PBMCs supplied cDNA or gDNA.

In the authors' workflow: Counts of nucleated cells, estimated from reference gene primer amplification, were obtained. Libraries were prepared by immunoSEQ multiplex PCR; TCRdb keeps only in-frame clonotypes and omits some of them. V, J and clone size are those of that table, while D and trimming were read from the DNA. This sample has 200,000 to 250,000 clones, with 70% to 90% found just once. Germline CDR1 reads SNHLY; CDR2 reads FYNNEI. The ends lost 6 bases at V and 1 base at J; junction bases unmatched: 9. The CDR3 has 16 amino acids. The sequenced material came from peripheral blood. The sequence came from a woman between 40 and 55 years old with acute or convalescent COVID-19. V is TRBV2 and J is TRBJ1-1; 9 nucleotides align to TRBD1. CDR3 protein: CASRPAGGQGNTEAFF. The CDR3 DNA sequence: TGTGCCAGCAGACCGGCCGGGGGACAGGGGAACACTGAAGCTTTCTTT.